These 3 T cell receptor beta chains originate from one sample sequenced in a study of blood T cell repertoires in COVID-19. TCRdb's table, derived via immunoSEQ multiplex PCR, lists solely in-frame clones and lacks some. The sample has approximately 71,000 clones; about 82% are singletons. Sequencing was carried out using peripheral blood. The receptor set was obtained from a man in his fifties or sixties with acute or convalescent COVID-19.

The chain couples TRBV2 to TRBJ2-6; 7 nucleotides line up with TRBD1. The germline V gene has CDR1 SNHLY and CDR2 FYNNEI. Unmatched junction bases numbered 5, after V lost 5 bases and J lost 1 base. CDR3 size: 16 residues. The CDR3 nucleotides are TGTGCCAGCAGTTTATTACAGGGGTCTGGGGCCAACGTCCTGACTTTC. Translated, it gives CASSLLQGSGANVLTF. Supplemented by reference TRBV2 and TRBJ2-6, the full variable domain reads EPEVTQTPSHQVTQMGQEVILRCVPISNHLYFYWYRQILGQKVEFLVSFYNNEISEKSEIFDDQFSVERPDGSNFTLKIRSTKLEDSAMYFCASSLLQGSGANVLTFGAGSRLTVL.

The V call is TRBV6-1, the J call TRBJ1-2; 8 bases fit TRBD1. CDR1 MNHNS and CDR2 SASEGT come from the germline V gene. J lost 8 bases, V lost 1 base, and 3 bases had no gene match. The CDR3 extends over 13 amino acids. The CDR3 DNA is TGTGCCAGCAGTGAAGGGACAGGGAGCGGCTACACCTTC. This encodes CASSEGTGSGYTF.

The J gene is TRBJ2-1, the V gene TRBV10-1; 9 nucleotides agree with TRBD2. The length of the CDR3 is 16 residues. V lost 5 bases and J lost 3; bases outside the gene matches: 8. Germline V CDR1 and CDR2: WNHNN, SYGVQD (reference sequence). CDR3 loop: CASSSGSSGNYNEQFF. CDR3 bases: TGCGCCAGCAGTTCTGGTTCTAGCGGGAACTACAATGAGCAGTTCTTC.